Listed here is a single TCR beta chain. For recovered donors of Cohort 3, there were two negative PCRs, clearance, or symptom resolution. This sample stems from a study of blood T cell repertoires in COVID-19. In the study overall: COVID-19 samples collected from the United States, Italy and Spain covered acute and convalescent phases.

Here immunoSEQ multiplex PCR was the method, and the copy in TCRdb shows in-frame clones only, minus some. The sample shows roughly 200,000 clones, 70% to 90% of them seen only once. V lost 7 bases, J lost 9 bases, and 4 bases stayed unmatched. In germline, CDR1 is SGHNT, CDR2 YYREEE (reference sequence). This CDR3 region has 12 residues. This sequence originates from a man in his forties who had recovered from COVID-19. Sequencing input: PBMCs or T cells enriched from blood (not recorded which). This sequence joins TRBV5-4 and TRBJ1-6; 7 bases agree with TRBD1. The CDR3 reads CASRQGGSPLHF. CDR3 bases: TGTGCCAGCCGACAGGGTGGTTCACCCCTCCACTTT.